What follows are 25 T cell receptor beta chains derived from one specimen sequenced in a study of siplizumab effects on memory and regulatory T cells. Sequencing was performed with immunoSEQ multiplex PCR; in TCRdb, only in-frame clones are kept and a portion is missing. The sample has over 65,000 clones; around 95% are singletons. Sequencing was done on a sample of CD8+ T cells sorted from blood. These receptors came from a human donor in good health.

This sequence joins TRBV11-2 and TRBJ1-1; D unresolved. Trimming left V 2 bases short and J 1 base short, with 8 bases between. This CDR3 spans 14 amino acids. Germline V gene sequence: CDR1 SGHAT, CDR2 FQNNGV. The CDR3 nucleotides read TGTGCCAGCAGCTTACAGGCAGCGAACACTGAAGCTTTCTTT. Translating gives CASSLQAANTEAFF.

CDR3: CASSSSGGEPYEQYF. The CDR3 bases are TGTGCCAGCAGCTCGTCGGGGGGCGAACCCTACGAGCAGTACTTC. The genes are TRBV7-9 and TRBJ2-7, with a weak D call TRBD2 (7 bases). Trimming stripped 4 bases from V and 2 bases from J, with 15 bases between. This CDR3 has 15 amino acids. Germline-derived CDR1 and CDR2 are SEHNR and FQNEAQ (reference sequence).

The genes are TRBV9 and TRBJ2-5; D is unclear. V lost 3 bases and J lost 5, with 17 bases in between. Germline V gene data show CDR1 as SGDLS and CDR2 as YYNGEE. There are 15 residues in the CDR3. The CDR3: CASSAIKDPAETQYF. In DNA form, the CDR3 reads TGTGCCAGCAGCGCTATTAAGGACCCAGCGGAGACCCAGTACTTC.

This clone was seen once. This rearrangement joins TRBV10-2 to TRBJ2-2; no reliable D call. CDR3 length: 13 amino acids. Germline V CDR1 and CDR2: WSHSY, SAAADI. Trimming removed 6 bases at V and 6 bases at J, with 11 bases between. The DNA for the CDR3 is TGCGCCAGCAGCTTCGGTGGGTCCGGGGAGCTGTTTTTT. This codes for CASSFGGSGELFF.

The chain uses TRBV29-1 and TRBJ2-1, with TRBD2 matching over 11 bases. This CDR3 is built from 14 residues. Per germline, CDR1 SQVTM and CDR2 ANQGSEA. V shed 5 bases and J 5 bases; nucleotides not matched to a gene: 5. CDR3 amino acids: CSVPTSGGNNEQFF. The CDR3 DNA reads TGCAGCGTTCCAACTAGCGGGGGAAACAATGAGCAGTTCTTC.

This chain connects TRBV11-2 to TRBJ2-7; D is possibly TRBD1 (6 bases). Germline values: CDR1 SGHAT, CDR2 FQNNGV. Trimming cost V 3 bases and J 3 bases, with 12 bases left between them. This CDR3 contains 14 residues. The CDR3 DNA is TGTGCCAGCAGCTTCGGGACAATTCGCTACGAGCAGTACTTC. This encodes CASSFGTIRYEQYF.

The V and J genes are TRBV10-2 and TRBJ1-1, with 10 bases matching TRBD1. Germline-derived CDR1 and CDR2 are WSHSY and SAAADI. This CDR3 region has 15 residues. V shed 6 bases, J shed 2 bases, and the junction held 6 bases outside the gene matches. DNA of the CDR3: TGCGCCAGCAGCCCCGGGACAGGGGTTAACACTGAAGCTTTCTTT. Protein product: CASSPGTGVNTEAFF.

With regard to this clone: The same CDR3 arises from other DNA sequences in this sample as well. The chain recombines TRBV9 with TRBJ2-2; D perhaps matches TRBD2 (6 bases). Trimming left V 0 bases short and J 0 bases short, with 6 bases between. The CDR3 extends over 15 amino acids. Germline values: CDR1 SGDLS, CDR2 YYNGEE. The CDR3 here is CASSVGGANTGELFF. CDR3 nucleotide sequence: TGTGCCAGCAGCGTAGGGGGGGCGAACACCGGGGAGCTGTTTTTT.

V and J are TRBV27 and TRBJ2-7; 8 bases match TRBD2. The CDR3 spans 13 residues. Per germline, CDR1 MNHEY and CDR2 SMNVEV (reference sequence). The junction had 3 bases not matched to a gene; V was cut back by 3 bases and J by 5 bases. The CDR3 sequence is CASSFGGENEQYF. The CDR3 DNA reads TGTGCCAGCAGTTTCGGGGGGGAGAACGAGCAGTACTTC.

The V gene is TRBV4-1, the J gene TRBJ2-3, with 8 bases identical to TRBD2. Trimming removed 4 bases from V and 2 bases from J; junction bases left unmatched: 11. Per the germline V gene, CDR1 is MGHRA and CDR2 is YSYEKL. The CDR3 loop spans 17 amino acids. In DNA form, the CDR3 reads TGCGCCAGCAGCCGAGAGGTAGCGGGATCCCTCACAGATACGCAGTATTTT. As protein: CASSREVAGSLTDTQYF.

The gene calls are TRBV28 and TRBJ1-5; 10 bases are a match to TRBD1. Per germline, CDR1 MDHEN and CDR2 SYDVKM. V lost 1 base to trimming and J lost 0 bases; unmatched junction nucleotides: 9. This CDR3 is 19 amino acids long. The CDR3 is CASSLLGQGIISSNQPQHF. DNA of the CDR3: TGTGCCAGCAGTTTATTGGGACAGGGGATTATTTCTAGCAATCAGCCCCAGCATTTT.

CDR3: CASKDAGDATTDTQYF. CDR3 bases: TGTGCCAGTAAAGACGCGGGAGATGCGACCACAGATACGCAGTATTTT. The V gene is TRBV19, the J gene TRBJ2-3, with 7 bases identical to TRBD2. V gave up 7 bases and J gave up 2 bases; unmatched junction bases: 12. This CDR3 has 16 residues. Germline assignment: CDR1 LNHDA and CDR2 SQIVND (reference sequence).

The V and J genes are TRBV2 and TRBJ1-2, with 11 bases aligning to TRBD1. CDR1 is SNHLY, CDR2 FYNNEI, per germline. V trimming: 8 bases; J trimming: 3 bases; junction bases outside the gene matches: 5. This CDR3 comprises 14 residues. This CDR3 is CASGGTGGDYGYTF. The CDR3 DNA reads TGTGCCAGCGGCGGGACAGGGGGTGACTATGGCTACACCTTC. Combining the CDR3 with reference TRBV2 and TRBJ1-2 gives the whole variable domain EPEVTQTPSHQVTQMGQEVILRCVPISNHLYFYWYRQILGQKVEFLVSFYNNEISEKSEIFDDQFSVERPDGSNFTLKIRSTKLEDSAMYFCASGGTGGDYGYTFGSGTRLTVV.

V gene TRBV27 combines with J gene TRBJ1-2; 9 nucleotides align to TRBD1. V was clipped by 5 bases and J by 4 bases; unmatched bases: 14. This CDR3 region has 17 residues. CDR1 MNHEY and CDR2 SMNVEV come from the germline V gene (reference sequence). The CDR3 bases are TGTGCCAGCAGTACAAATTTACAGGGGGCGGGCCTCTATGGCTACACCTTC. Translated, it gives CASSTNLQGAGLYGYTF.

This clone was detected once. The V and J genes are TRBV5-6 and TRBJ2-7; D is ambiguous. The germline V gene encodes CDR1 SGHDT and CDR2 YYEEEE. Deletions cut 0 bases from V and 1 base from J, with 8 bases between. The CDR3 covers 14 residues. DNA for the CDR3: TGTGCCAGCAGCTTGGGGTGGGGATCCTACGAGCAGTACTTC. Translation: CASSLGWGSYEQYF.

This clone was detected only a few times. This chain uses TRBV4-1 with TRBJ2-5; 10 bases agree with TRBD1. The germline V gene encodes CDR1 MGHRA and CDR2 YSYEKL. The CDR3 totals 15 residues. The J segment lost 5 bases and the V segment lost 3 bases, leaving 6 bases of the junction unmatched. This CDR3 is CASSHWDRGEETQYF. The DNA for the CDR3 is TGCGCCAGCAGCCACTGGGACAGGGGAGAGGAGACCCAGTACTTC.

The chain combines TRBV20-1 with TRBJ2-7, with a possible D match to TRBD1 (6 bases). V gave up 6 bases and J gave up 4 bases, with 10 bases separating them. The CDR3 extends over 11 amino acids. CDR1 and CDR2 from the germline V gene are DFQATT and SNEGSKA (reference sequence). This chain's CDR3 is CSANREYEQYF. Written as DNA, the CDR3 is TGCAGTGCGAACAGGGAGTACGAGCAGTACTTC.

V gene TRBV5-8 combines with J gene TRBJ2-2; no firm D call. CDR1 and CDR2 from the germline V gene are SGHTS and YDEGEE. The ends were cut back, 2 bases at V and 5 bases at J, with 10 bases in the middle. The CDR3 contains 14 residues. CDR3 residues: CASSFNLLTGELFF. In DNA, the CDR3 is TGTGCCAGCAGCTTTAATCTTTTAACCGGGGAGCTGTTTTTT.

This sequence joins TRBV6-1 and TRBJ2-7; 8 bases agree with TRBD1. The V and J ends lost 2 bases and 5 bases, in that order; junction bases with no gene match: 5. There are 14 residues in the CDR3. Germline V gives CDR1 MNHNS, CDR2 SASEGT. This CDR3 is CASSERTGFDEQYF. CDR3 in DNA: TGTGCCAGCAGTGAAAGGACAGGGTTCGACGAGCAGTACTTC.

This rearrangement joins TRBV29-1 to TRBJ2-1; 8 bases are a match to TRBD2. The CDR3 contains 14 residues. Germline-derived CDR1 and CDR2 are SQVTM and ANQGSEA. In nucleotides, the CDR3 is TGCAGTGTGCATAGCGGGACCCTTTCGAATGAGCAGTTCTTC. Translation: CSVHSGTLSNEQFF.

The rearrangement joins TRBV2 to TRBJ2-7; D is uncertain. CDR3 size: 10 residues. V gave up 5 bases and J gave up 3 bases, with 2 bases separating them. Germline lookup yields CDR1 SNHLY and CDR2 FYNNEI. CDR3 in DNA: TGTGCCAGCAGTCGCTACGAGCAGTACTTC. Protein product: CASSRYEQYF.

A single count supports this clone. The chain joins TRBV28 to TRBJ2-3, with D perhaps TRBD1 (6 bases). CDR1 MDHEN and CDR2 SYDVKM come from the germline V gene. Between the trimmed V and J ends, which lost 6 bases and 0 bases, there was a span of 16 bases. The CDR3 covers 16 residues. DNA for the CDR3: TGTGCCAGCAGCCTTGGGGGCGGACATAGCACAGATACGCAGTATTTT. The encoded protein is CASSLGGGHSTDTQYF.

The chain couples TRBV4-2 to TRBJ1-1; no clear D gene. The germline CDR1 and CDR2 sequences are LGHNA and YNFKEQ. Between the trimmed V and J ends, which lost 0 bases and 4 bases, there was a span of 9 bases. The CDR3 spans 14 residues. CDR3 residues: CASSQEFSPTEAFF. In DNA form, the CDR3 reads TGTGCCAGCAGCCAAGAGTTTAGTCCCACTGAAGCTTTCTTT.

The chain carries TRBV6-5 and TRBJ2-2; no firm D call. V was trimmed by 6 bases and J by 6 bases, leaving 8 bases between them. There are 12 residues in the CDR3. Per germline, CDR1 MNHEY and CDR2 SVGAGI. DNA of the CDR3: TGTGCCAGCAGATTCATGTCCGGGGAGCTGTTTTTT. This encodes CASRFMSGELFF.

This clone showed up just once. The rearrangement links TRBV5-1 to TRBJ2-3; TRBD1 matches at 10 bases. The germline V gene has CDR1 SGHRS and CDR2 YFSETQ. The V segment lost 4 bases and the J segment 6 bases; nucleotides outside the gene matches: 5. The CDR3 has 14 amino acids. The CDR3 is CASSDGTGADTQYF. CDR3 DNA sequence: TGCGCCAGCAGCGATGGGACAGGGGCCGATACGCAGTATTTT.